The present T cell receptor (beta chain) was sequenced within a study of identical twins (dated by TCRdb to 2016 to 2017). In terms of the full investigation: To test whether fetal clonotypes persist, this study deep-sequenced TCR alpha and beta repertoires from monozygotic twins, from unrelated adults of various ages, and from cord blood. To rule out contamination, replicate twin experiments were performed at different times with different library preparation protocols.

The library came from 5' RACE. The sequencing machine was an Illumina HiSeq 2000. Template switching introduced a universal primer binding site; the final cDNA contained a unique molecular identifier, enabling accurate counting of TCR cDNA molecules. Specific primers in the conserved constant-segment region were used to synthesize first-strand cDNA for the TCR alpha and beta chains. Each cDNA library was double barcoded, with a SMART-Mk sample barcode plus Illumina barcodes, to control for contamination. TruSeq adapter sequences along with Illumina sample barcodes were introduced in two successive PCR steps. TCR alpha and beta cDNA libraries were sequenced on the Illumina HiSeq platform with custom primers. The authors' pipeline ran thus. Unique molecular identifiers were extracted from raw reads with MiGEC, and CDR3 positions were determined with MiXCR. For each individual, recombination models were inferred using an EM algorithm with the repgenHMM and IGoR tools. Shared clonotypes were analyzed with the tcR package in R, and sharing was normalized by the product of cloneset sizes. Out-of-frame nonproductive sequences were analyzed to study raw recombination free of thymic and clonal selection effects. TCRdb ran its own pipeline on the public reads, namely fastp trimming at Q25 and MiXCR clone calling, and kept in-frame beta chains. Entries that share a CDR3 protein sequence are merged under the most common genes and DNA. The V and J calls reflect TCRdb's pipeline rather than the authors' work. This sample is represented by 200,000 to 300,000 distinct CDR3 sequences; 7.5% of them were singletons. Roughly 5.4% of the sample comes from the top ten.

All donors were healthy Caucasians. The twin cohort comprised three pairs of female monozygotic twins, all aged roughly 18 to 30 years. CD4+ and CD8+ T cell populations were isolated with positive isolation kits from Invitrogen. Findings and caveats that apply to the study as a whole: The excess sharing between twins in beta out-of-frame sequences was weaker because fewer shared sequences reduced the signal-to-noise ratio. Zero-insertion analyses could be partly confounded by invariant T cells such as MAIT and iNKT, though diverse VJ usage argued against such confounding for most clonotypes. Recombination models systematically underestimated out-of-frame TCR alpha sharing in monozygotic twins but agreed with sharing between unrelated individuals. Compared with coincidental sharing between unrelated individuals, out-of-frame TCR alpha sequences shared between twins showed an excess of sequences with low generation probability. Because the same donors could not be followed over many years, the conclusions depended on cross-sectional statistical analysis. Fewer insertions were carried by abundant cord blood beta clonotypes; a weaker similar trend was observed in young adult naive repertoires, while no such trend was observed in memory repertoires.

Trimming costs V 5 bases and J 2 bases, and their ends lie 15 bases apart. From the germline V gene, CDR1 is SGHTA and CDR2 is FQGNSA. Measured from the cysteine to the phenylalanine, the CDR3 is 15 residues long. Only CDR3 DNA remains: 45 bases, in frame from the first base. Comment on this clonotype: No cognate antigen has been identified for it. Per-nucleotide qualities are absent, and no much larger clonotype sits a single base away.

Separately, the same data were catalogued under a study of yellow fever vaccine responses in identical twins. Reported in the second study: The T cell response to vaccination in identical twins was reported by the authors to appear partly convergent and partly personalized. Focusing on identical twins, the study followed the T cell clones that responded to the vaccine, and did so with precision.

Sequencing input: CD8+ T cells sorted from blood. Rearrangement joined TRBV7-2 to TRBJ2-5; there is no confident call for the D gene. The receptor comes from a woman aged 18-29 years in good health. The CDR3 protein sequence reads: CASSPDTMRQETQYF. The DNA reads as follows: TGTGCCAGCAGCCCAGACACGATGCGACAAGAGACCCAGTACTTC.